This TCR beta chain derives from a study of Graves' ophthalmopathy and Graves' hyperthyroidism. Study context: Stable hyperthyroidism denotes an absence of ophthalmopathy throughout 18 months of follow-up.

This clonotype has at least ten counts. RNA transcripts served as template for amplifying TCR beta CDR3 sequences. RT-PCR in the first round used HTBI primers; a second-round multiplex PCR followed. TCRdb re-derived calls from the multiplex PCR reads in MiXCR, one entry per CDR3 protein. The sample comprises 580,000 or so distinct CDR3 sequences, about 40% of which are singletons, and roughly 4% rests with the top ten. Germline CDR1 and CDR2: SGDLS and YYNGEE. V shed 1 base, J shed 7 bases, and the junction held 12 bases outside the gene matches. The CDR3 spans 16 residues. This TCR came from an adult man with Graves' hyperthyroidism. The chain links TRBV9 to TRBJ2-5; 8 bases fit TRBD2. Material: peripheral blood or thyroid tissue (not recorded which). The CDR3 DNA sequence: TGTGCCAGCAGCGTAAACAGCGGGGGTCAATCGGGGACCCAGTACTTC. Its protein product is CASSVNSGGQSGTQYF.